The rows below give T cell receptor beta chains drawn from one sample of a study of cytomegalovirus exposure and HLA in healthy donors. TCRdb's copy holds only in-frame clones and misses some; the assay was immunoSEQ multiplex PCR. The sample contains about 70,000 clones, around 74% of which appear only once. Sequenced input: PBMCs. The receptors here all came from a human donor in good health. CDR3s include the opening cysteine and the closing phenylalanine or tryptophan. D genes are given only for firm matches. For some rows the clone size is stated as once, few or many, or as a class when expanded; others skip it.

j_call d_call v_call clone_size cdr3_aa cdr3_nt
TRBJ2-1 TRBD2 TRBV11-2 NA CASSLLAGSNEQFF TGTGCCAGCAGCTTACTAGCGGGCTCGAATGAGCAGTTCTTC
TRBJ1-3 NA TRBV7-6 NA CASSPGISSGNTIYF TGTGCCAGCAGTCCAGGGATTAGCTCTGGAAACACCATATATTTT
TRBJ1-1 NA TRBV11-2 NA CASSLTRATEAFF TGTGCCAGCAGCCTTACGAGGGCCACTGAAGCTTTCTTT
TRBJ1-2 NA TRBV6-5 NA CASSKSQENYGYTF TGTGCCAGCAGTAAGTCACAGGAGAACTATGGCTACACCTTC
TRBJ2-6 NA TRBV30 NA CAWSVAPSGANVLTF TGTGCCTGGAGTGTTGCGCCGTCTGGGGCCAACGTCCTGACTTTC
TRBJ2-1 TRBD2 TRBV5-1 NA CASSLAGGQSYNEQFF TGCGCCAGCAGCTTAGCGGGAGGGCAGTCCTACAATGAGCAGTTCTTC
TRBJ1-1 TRBD1 TRBV19 NA CASSTQGFGTEAFF TGTGCCAGTAGCACACAGGGGTTCGGGACTGAAGCTTTCTTT
TRBJ2-7 TRBD1 TRBV6-5 NA CASRDSKSYEQYF TGTGCCAGTAGGGACAGCAAGTCCTACGAGCAGTACTTC
TRBJ1-1 TRBD1 TRBV7-9 NA CASSPQGGGWNTEAFF TGTGCCAGCAGCCCACAGGGGGGGGGCTGGAACACTGAAGCTTTCTTT
TRBJ1-1 TRBD1 TRBV5-5 NA CASSFRGPDTEAFF TGTGCCAGCAGCTTCAGGGGGCCGGACACTGAAGCTTTCTTT
TRBJ2-5 NA TRBV11-2 NA CASSQKLLPETQYF TGTGCCAGCAGCCAAAAGCTTCTTCCTGAGACCCAGTACTTC
TRBJ2-7 NA TRBV18 NA CASSPDSSYEQYF TGTGCCAGCTCACCGGACAGCTCCTACGAGCAGTACTTC
TRBJ2-1 TRBD2 TRBV18 once CASSPQGLAGDEQFF TGTGCCAGCTCACCCCAGGGACTAGCGGGAGATGAGCAGTTCTTC
TRBJ2-5 TRBD2 TRBV2 NA CASSEELAGVVGETQYF TGTGCCAGCAGTGAAGAACTAGCGGGAGTGGTAGGAGAGACCCAGTACTTC
TRBJ1-1 TRBD1 TRBV7-9 NA CASSSFTTGGEDTEAFF TGTGCCAGCAGCTCGTTTACTACAGGGGGCGAGGACACTGAAGCTTTCTTT
TRBJ1-1 NA TRBV29-1 NA CSGTHFVNTEAFF TGCAGCGGGACACACTTCGTTAACACTGAAGCTTTCTTT